This T cell receptor (beta chain) stems from a study of blood T cell repertoires in COVID-19. The wider study: From T cells, B-cell-depleted T cells, or PBMCs came the material, which was cDNA or gDNA.

Profiling relied on immunoSEQ multiplex PCR, and the TCRdb table lists in-frame clones only, not all of them. This table holds hundreds of thousands of clones, about nine tenths found once. CDR1 and CDR2 from the germline V gene are MNHEY and SVGAGI. The CDR3 has 15 amino acids. V lost 5 bases, J lost 2 bases, and 4 bases stayed unmatched. Sequenced sample: peripheral blood. The receptor was isolated from a woman aged 25 to 39 with active or convalescent COVID-19. This sequence joins TRBV6-5 and TRBJ2-2, with 8 bases matching TRBD1. CDR3 residues: CASSPGTGNTGELFF. The DNA for the CDR3 is TGTGCCAGCAGTCCCGGGACAGGAAACACCGGGGAGCTGTTTTTT.